This T cell receptor (beta chain) was observed in a study of monozygotic twins with inflammatory bowel disease (dated by TCRdb to between 2018 and 2020). Regarding the research as a whole: The complete study included roughly 30 monozygotic twin pairs: 19 IBD-discordant Danish pairs and nine German pairs, of which four were IBD-concordant and five were IBD-discordant. Disease-associated traits were sought mainly through comparisons between IBD patients and their genetically identical healthy co-twins within discordant pairs. Each individual had, on average, about 151 000 unique TCRalpha sequences and 181 000 unique TCRbeta sequences available for analysis. Here is what the overall study found, with its caveats: Fewer clonotypes were shared with other individuals by IBD patients than by healthy twins, most markedly in patients showing signs of disease activity. IBD patients had lower TCRbeta repertoire diversity, measured by the inverse Simpson index, than their healthy co-twins. No single strong signal or clonotype linked to IBD turned up in the results, so the idea that one exists was not supported. Because patients were on differing immunosuppressive treatments, the repertoires may have picked up extra background noise and inter-individual variability. No difference in repertoire similarity was observed between concordant and discordant twins, possibly owing to limited statistical power. Different T cell subtypes could not be distinguished in the analysis.

From each donor, an approximately 2.3 ml peripheral blood sample was drawn into PAXgene tubes and stored at -80 degrees C. Total RNA was isolated from whole blood with the PAXgene blood miRNA kit on an automated QIAcube, without T cell sorting. Peripheral blood from monozygotic twin pairs concordant or discordant for inflammatory bowel disease was subjected to deep TCRalpha and TCRbeta repertoire profiling with unique molecular barcoding. Smoking habits were recorded for all twin pairs, with individuals classified as current, former or never smokers. The library came from 5' RACE. For each TCR library, 3,000 to 3,500 ng of total RNA was used. For each sample, cDNA synthesis with SMARTScribe reverse transcriptase was split into eight separate reactions. During cDNA synthesis, template switching introduced unique molecular identifiers that contained a 6-nucleotide sample barcode. TCRalpha and TCRbeta cDNA was amplified by two nested PCRs of 16 and 9 cycles, with bead purification after each PCR. Before amplification, the cDNA was treated with uracil DNA-glycosylase and purified using the QIAquick PCR purification kit. The second PCR was the step at which Illumina TruSeq-compatible adapters and sample-specific barcodes were added. Library quality and concentration were assessed using TapeStation and Qubit, and 4.5 to 5.5 ng of each library was pooled. The pooled libraries were sequenced with 2 x 100 bp reads and custom sequencing primers on an Illumina HiSeq2500 single-index Rapid Run. The authors processed their data as follows. PCR and sequencing errors were corrected by UMI-based consensus assembly using MiGEC version 1.2.6. V(D)J alignment, clonotype assembly and CDR3 extraction were performed with MiXCR version 2.1.1. Gene usage, clonotype sharing and MAIT/NKT TCR abundance were normalised by analysing the top 1000, 10 000 and 20 000 clonotypes per sample. Diversity was computed as the inverse Simpson index with the vegan R package after downsampling to 27 000 UMIs. Paired Mann-Whitney U tests were applied to discordant twin pairs, with Benjamini-Hochberg correction for multiple testing. Each entry corresponds to one CDR3 protein sequence from reads that TCRdb reprocessed, and DNA is not given. The V and J calls and clone size come from TCRdb's table, not from the authors' own analysis. The table for this sample records 200,000 to 250,000 distinct CDR3 sequences. 7.5% to 9.5% of the sample is held by the ten biggest clonotypes.

CDR1 and CDR2 are read off the germline V gene as KGHSH and LQKENI. The CDR3 runs 13 amino acids, cysteine and phenylalanine included. The protein alone is recorded here. With respect to this clonotype: The antigen it recognizes is unknown.

The chain is encoded by TRBV18 joined to TRBJ1-2; the D gene TCRdb calls, TRBD1, cannot be checked with no DNA. Sequenced: blood. The TCR comes from a human donor with ulcerative colitis or Crohn's disease, or a healthy co-twin of an affected twin (not recorded which). CDR3 region: CASSPDRNYGYTF.